These 30 T cell receptor beta chains originate from one sample sequenced in a study of CXCR3-negative and CXCR3-positive naive CD8 T cells. Study-wide results and caveats: CXCR3-positive naive cells carried more hydrophobic TRB CDR3s than CXCR3-negative naive cells did.

Antigens of these TCRs are unknown. Each TRB cDNA library was prepared by 5' RACE (with UMI labels). TCRdb reprocessed the 5' RACE reads; each CDR3 protein has one entry and no DNA is given. The sample holds some 130,000 distinct CDR3 sequences. Sequencing was performed on naive CXCR3+ CD8+ T cells from blood. Subset in this sample: CD45RO-CCR7+CD27+CD95- naive CD8+ T cells expressing CXCR3 (TNR3+). These receptors all come from a human donor in good health. Some clones in this sample may be carry-over from other donors' samples.

This chain connects TRBV29-1 to TRBJ1-1; TCRdb's D call of TRBD1 is untestable without DNA. The CDR3 consists of 12 residues. Germline CDR1 is SQVTM and CDR2 is ANQGSEA. The CDR3 loop reads CSVGGAGTEAFF.

The genes are TRBV18 and TRBJ2-1; no DNA is available, so the TRBD1 call from TCRdb remains unchecked. The germline V gene has CDR1 KGHSH and CDR2 LQKENI. The CDR3 consists of 15 residues. CDR3 protein: CASSPMPGAYNEQFF.

V is TRBV30 and J is TRBJ1-2. This CDR3 has 11 residues. Germline CDR1 GTSNPN, CDR2 SVGIG (reference sequence). The CDR3 protein is CSGISNYGYTF.

The V and J genes are TRBV7-6 and TRBJ2-1; as DNA is missing, the TRBD1 call by TCRdb cannot be tested. The CDR3 extends over 18 amino acids. CDR1 and CDR2 (germline): SGHVS, FNYEAQ. The CDR3 sequence is CASSLYDRFGGNYNEQFF.

The gene calls are TRBV4-2 and TRBJ1-2. Germline V lookup: CDR1 LGHNA, CDR2 YNFKEQ. This CDR3 region has 14 residues. The CDR3 is CASSQDPRLYGYTF.

The V and J genes are TRBV5-1 and TRBJ2-7. The germline CDR1 and CDR2 sequences are SGHRS and YFSETQ. The CDR3 sequence is 12 residues long. The CDR3 loop is CASSLGKGEQYF.

This chain links TRBV11-2 with TRBJ2-1. The germline V gene has CDR1 SGHAT and CDR2 FQNNGV. CDR3 length equals 13 residues. CDR3 amino acids: CASSLGVEYEQFF.

The chain joins TRBV28 to TRBJ2-1; as DNA is missing, the TRBD1 call by TCRdb cannot be tested. The CDR3 runs 15 residues. The germline V gene encodes CDR1 MDHEN and CDR2 SYDVKM. The CDR3 here is CASSPTIDRRYEQFF.

V and J are TRBV7-9 and TRBJ2-5; TCRdb's assignment of TRBD2 cannot be checked, as there is no DNA. This CDR3 is built from 15 residues. Germline V gives CDR1 SEHNR, CDR2 FQNEAQ (reference sequence). The CDR3 loop is CASSLDLTEGETQYF.

This rearrangement joins TRBV6-5 to TRBJ1-1; TCRdb returns TRBD1, unconfirmable since there is no DNA. This CDR3 region has 14 residues. CDR1 MNHEY and CDR2 SVGAGI come from the germline V gene. This chain's CDR3 is CASSYVQGAWEAFF.

This chain joins TRBV14 and TRBJ1-1. The CDR3 loop spans 16 amino acids. Germline lookup yields CDR1 SGHDN and CDR2 FVKESK. The CDR3 here is CASSQDLSGSNTEAFF.

The chain uses TRBV27 and TRBJ1-5; the D call of TRBD1 rests on TCRdb alone, since no DNA is present to check it. The CDR3 loop spans 13 amino acids. The germline V gene has CDR1 MNHEY and CDR2 SMNVEV (reference sequence). Here the CDR3 reads CASSQGSHQPQHF.

The V and J genes are TRBV5-6 and TRBJ2-5; the D call of TRBD1 rests on TCRdb alone, since no DNA is present to check it. CDR1 SGHDT and CDR2 YYEEEE come from the germline V gene. The CDR3 has 15 amino acids. CDR3 residues: CASSTQYRGQETQYF.

The chain recombines TRBV6-2 or TRBV6-3 with TRBJ2-1. This CDR3 comprises 17 residues. CDR1 is MNHEY and CDR2 is SVGEGT in the germline V gene. The CDR3 sequence is CASSYSASRSSYNEQFF.

This chain connects TRBV4-3 to TRBJ2-3. Germline V gene sequence: CDR1 LGHNA, CDR2 YSLEER. This CDR3 comprises 15 residues. Here the CDR3 reads CASSQDVDSTDTQYF.

This chain links TRBV29-1 with TRBJ2-2. Per germline, CDR1 SQVTM and CDR2 ANQGSEA. The CDR3 totals 13 residues. This CDR3 is CSVTDSNTGELFF.

The chain employs TRBV29-1 and TRBJ1-1. The CDR3 covers 12 residues. CDR1 is SQVTM and CDR2 is ANQGSEA in the germline V gene. The CDR3: CSVEGEDTEAFF.

The CDR3 sequence: CATSAGQGILEQFF. The chain uses TRBV24-1 and TRBJ2-1; checking the TCRdb D call of TRBD1 is not possible without DNA. Germline V gene lookup returns CDR1 KGHDR and CDR2 SFDVKD. CDR3 length: 14 amino acids.

The chain has TRBV29-1 and TRBJ2-2; TCRdb selects TRBD1, and the lack of DNA leaves this call unchecked. This CDR3 has 11 residues. CDR1 is SQVTM, CDR2 ANQGSEA, per germline. The CDR3 spells CSVVFRGSMFF.

V and J are TRBV10-3 and TRBJ2-3; absent DNA, TCRdb's TRBD2 call cannot be checked. The CDR3 extends over 17 amino acids. Per the germline V gene, CDR1 is ENHRY and CDR2 is SYGVKD. The CDR3 is CAISDPNRGGDTDTQYF.

The CDR3 loop reads CSAREQANTEAFF. This chain connects TRBV20-1 to TRBJ1-1; as DNA is missing, the TRBD1 call by TCRdb cannot be tested. CDR3 size: 13 residues. Germline loops: CDR1 DFQATT, CDR2 SNEGSKA (reference sequence).

The chain links TRBV9 to TRBJ2-7; the D gene TCRdb calls, TRBD2, cannot be checked with no DNA. This CDR3 spans 15 amino acids. Germline V gives CDR1 SGDLS, CDR2 YYNGEE. CDR3 sequence reads: CASSVADSPTYEQYF.

J is TRBJ1-2 and V is TRBV20-1. CDR3 length: 13 residues. Germline V gene sequence: CDR1 DFQATT, CDR2 SNEGSKA (reference sequence). The CDR3 protein is CSARRAEDYGYTF.

This chain connects TRBV12-3 or TRBV12-4 to TRBJ2-5. The CDR3 sequence is 12 residues long. The CDR3 here is CASSLGEETQYF.

The V and J genes are TRBV12-3 or TRBV12-4 and TRBJ1-2; TCRdb lists TRBD1, though no DNA is available to test this call. The CDR3 is made up of 14 amino acids. The CDR3 spells CASSPPDSYYGYTF.

The rearrangement joins TRBV7-9 to TRBJ2-7. The CDR3 has 12 amino acids. Germline assignment: CDR1 SEHNR and CDR2 FQNEAQ (reference sequence). The CDR3 region is CASSSIKSEQYF.

The rearrangement uses TRBV13 and TRBJ2-5; there is no DNA to check the TCRdb D call of TRBD1. The CDR3 length is 13 residues. In germline, CDR1 is PRHDT, CDR2 FYEKMQ (reference sequence). CDR3 sequence: CASTWGLQETQYF.

The chain combines TRBV6-5 with TRBJ1-1; there is no DNA to check the TCRdb D call of TRBD1. CDR1 is MNHEY, CDR2 SVGAGI, per germline. This CDR3 is built from 16 residues. The CDR3 protein is CASSPRTGSPNTEAFF.

This chain uses TRBV7-2 with TRBJ1-1. CDR1 is SGHTA, CDR2 FQGNSA, per germline. The CDR3 is 14 amino acids. This CDR3 is CASSLDKGHTEAFF.

The J gene is TRBJ2-1, the V gene TRBV4-3; TCRdb calls TRBD2, which cannot be checked without DNA. CDR3 length: 15 residues. Germline V lookup: CDR1 LGHNA, CDR2 YSLEER. The CDR3 here is CASSQSGGLYNEQFF.